This T cell receptor beta chain was sequenced during a study of blood T cell repertoires in COVID-19. Study overall: The samples span acute and convalescent COVID-19 from the United States, Italy and Spain. PBMCs, B-cell-depleted T cells, or T cells provided the cDNA or gDNA that made up the material.

V trimming: 1 base; J trimming: 1 base; junction bases outside the gene matches: 7. The CDR3 runs 17 residues. Germline lookup yields CDR1 LGHNA and CDR2 YSLEER. Authors' processing steps: The authors estimated nucleated cell counts from reference gene primer amplification. Method: immunoSEQ multiplex PCR; TCRdb's copy keeps in-frame clones and lacks some. Clonal size and the V and J genes are those of that table, whereas D and trimming came from the DNA. This sample yields about 83,000 clones, of which roughly 87% are seen a single time; about 3% belongs to the top ten. This sequence originates from a woman between 45 and 65 years old with active or convalescent COVID-19. Sequencing was performed on peripheral blood. The V call is TRBV4-3, the J call TRBJ2-7, with 10 bases lining up with TRBD1. CDR3 nucleotide sequence: TGCGCCAGCAGCCAAGTTGGGACAGGGGCCCTTTCCTACGAGCAGTACTTC. Translated: CASSQVGTGALSYEQYF.